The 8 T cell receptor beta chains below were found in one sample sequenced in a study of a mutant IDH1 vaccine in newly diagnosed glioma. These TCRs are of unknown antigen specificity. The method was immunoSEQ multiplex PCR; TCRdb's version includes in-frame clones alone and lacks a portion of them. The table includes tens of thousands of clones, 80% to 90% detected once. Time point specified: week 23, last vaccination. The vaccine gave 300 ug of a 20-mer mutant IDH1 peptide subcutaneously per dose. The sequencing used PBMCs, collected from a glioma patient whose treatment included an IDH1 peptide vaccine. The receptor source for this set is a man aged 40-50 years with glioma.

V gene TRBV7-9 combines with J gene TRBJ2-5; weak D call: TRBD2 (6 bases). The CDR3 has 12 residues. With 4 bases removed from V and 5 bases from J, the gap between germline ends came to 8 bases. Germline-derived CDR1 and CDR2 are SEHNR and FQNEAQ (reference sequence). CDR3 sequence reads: CASSYGRETQYF. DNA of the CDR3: TGTGCCAGCAGCTATGGGAGGGAGACCCAGTACTTC. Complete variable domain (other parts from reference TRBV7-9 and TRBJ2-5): DTGVSQNPRHKITKRGQNVTFRCDPISEHNRLYWYRQTLGQGPEFLTYFQNEAQLEKSRLLSDRFSAERPKGSFSTLEIQRTEQGDSAMYLCASSYGRETQYFGPGTRLLVL.

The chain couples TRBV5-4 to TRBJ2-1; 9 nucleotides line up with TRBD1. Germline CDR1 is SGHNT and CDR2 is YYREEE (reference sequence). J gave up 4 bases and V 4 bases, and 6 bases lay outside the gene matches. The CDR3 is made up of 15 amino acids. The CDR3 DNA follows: TGTGCCAGCAGCCTGGACAGGGGCGAGTACAATGAGCAGTTCTTC. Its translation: CASSLDRGEYNEQFF.

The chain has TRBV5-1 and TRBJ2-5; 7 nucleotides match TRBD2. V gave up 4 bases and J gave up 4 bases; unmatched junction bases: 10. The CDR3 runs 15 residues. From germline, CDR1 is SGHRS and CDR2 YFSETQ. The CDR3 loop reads CASSLSSPGGETQYF. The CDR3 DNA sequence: TGCGCCAGCAGCCTCTCTAGCCCGGGAGGAGAGACCCAGTACTTC.

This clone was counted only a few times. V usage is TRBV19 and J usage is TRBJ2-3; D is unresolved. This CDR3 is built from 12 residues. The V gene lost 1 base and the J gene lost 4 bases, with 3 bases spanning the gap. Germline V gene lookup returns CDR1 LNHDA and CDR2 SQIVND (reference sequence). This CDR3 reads CASSIGPDTQYF. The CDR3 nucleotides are TGTGCCAGTAGTATAGGCCCAGATACGCAGTATTTT.

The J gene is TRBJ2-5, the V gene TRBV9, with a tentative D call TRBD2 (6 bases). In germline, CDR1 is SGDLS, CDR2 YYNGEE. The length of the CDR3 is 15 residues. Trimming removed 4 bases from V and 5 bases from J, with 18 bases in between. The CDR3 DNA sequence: TGTGCCAGCAGCTCGACCCTAGCGCCTTGGGAGACCCAGTACTTC. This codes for CASSSTLAPWETQYF. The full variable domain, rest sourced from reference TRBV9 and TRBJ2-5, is DSGVTQTPKHLITATGQRVTLRCSPRSGDLSVYWYQQSLDQGLQFLIQYYNGEERAKGNILERFSAQQFPDLHSELNLSSLELGDSALYFCASSSTLAPWETQYFGPGTRLLVL.

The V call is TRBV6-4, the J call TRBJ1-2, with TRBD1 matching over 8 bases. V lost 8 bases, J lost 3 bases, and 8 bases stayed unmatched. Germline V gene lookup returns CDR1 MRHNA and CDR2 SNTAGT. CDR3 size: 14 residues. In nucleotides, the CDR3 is TGTGCCAGCGCACCGGAACAGGGGGACTATGGCTACACCTTC. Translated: CASAPEQGDYGYTF.

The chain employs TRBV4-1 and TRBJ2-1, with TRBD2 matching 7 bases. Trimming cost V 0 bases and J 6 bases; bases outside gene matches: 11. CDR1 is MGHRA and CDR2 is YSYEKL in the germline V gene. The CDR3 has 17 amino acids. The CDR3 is CASSQEGRRELSNEQFF. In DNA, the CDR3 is TGCGCCAGCAGCCAAGAGGGGCGGCGGGAGCTTTCCAATGAGCAGTTCTTC.

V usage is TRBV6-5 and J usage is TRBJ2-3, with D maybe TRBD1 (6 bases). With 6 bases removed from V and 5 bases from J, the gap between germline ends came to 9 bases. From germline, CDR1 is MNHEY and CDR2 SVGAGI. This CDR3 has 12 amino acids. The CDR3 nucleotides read TGTGCCAGCAGAAACAGGGTAGATACGCAGTATTTT. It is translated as CASRNRVDTQYF.